This is a list of T cell receptor beta chains from one sample in a study of response to subunit inactivated influenza vaccine. TCRdb passed the RT-PCR reads through MiXCR, listing each CDR3 protein once. Of 550,000 to 800,000 distinct CDR3 sequences listed, roughly 14% are singletons. The material was PBMCs from blood, obtained 14 to 15 days before vaccination. Source of these receptors: a man aged 45-60 years who received an inactivated influenza vaccine. CDR3s include the opening cysteine and the closing phenylalanine or tryptophan. A D gene is named only where the DNA matches it firmly. The listing skips clone size in some rows; elsewhere it reads once, few, many or a size class.

d_call	v_call	clone_size	j_call	cdr3_nt	cdr3_aa
-	TRBV5-1	few	TRBJ2-5	TGCGCCAGCAGCTCCCGAGGGCAAGGAGGAGAGACCCAGTACTTC	CASSSRGQGGETQYF
TRBD2	TRBV20-1	-	TRBJ2-2	TGCAGTGCTCGGACTAGCGGGAGATGGGACACCGGGGAGCTGTTTTTT	CSARTSGRWDTGELFF
-	TRBV18	-	TRBJ2-1	TGTGCCAGCTCACCGTTTGGGTCAAATGAGCAGTTCTTC	CASSPFGSNEQFF
TRBD1	TRBV28	few	TRBJ2-7	TGTGCCAGCAGAGGGACAGGGAGAAGCTCCTACGAGCAGTACTTC	CASRGTGRSSYEQYF
TRBD2	TRBV6-2/TRBV6-3	few	TRBJ2-5	TGTGCCAGCAGTTACTCGCGGCAACTAGCGGGAAAGGAGGAGACCCAGTACTTC	CASSYSRQLAGKEETQYF
TRBD1	TRBV28	few	TRBJ2-7	TGTGCCAGCAGTTTTGACAGGGCCTCCTACGAGCAGTACTTC	CASSFDRASYEQYF
-	TRBV5-1	many	TRBJ2-1	TGTGCCAGCAGCTTAGGGGGGAGCTCCTACAATGAGCAGTTCTTC	CASSLGGSSYNEQFF
-	TRBV5-1	few	TRBJ2-1	TGCGCCAGCAGCTTGGGCCCATCAGATGAGCAGTTCTTC	CASSLGPSDEQFF
TRBD1	TRBV9	-	TRBJ2-7	TGTGCCAGCAGCGTCGGGACAGCCAGCTCCTACGAGCAGTACTTC	CASSVGTASSYEQYF
-	TRBV20-1	few	TRBJ2-2	TGCAGTGCTAGAAGCGTTAGCGGAAACACCGGGGAGCTGTTTTTT	CSARSVSGNTGELFF
-	TRBV6-1	-	TRBJ2-2	TGTGCCAGCAGTGAAGCGGCTTCAGTACCCTCCGGGGAGCTGTTTTTT	CASSEAASVPSGELFF
-	TRBV29-1	-	TRBJ2-3	TGCAGCGTTGAGCGTCCCCGGGGGAACACAGATACGCAGTATTTT	CSVERPRGNTDTQYF
-	TRBV24-1	many	TRBJ2-2	TGTGCCACCCGTCCCGAGGACACCGGGGAGCTGTTTTTT	CATRPEDTGELFF
-	TRBV12-3/TRBV12-4	many	TRBJ2-3	TGTGCCAGCAGTTTAGAATGGCGGGGGCAGTATTTT	CASSLEWRGQYF
TRBD1	TRBV20-1	-	TRBJ1-6	TGCAGTGCGAGACCCAGGGGGGACCATAATTCACCCCTCCACTTT	CSARPRGDHNSPLHF
-	TRBV28	few	TRBJ2-7	TGTGCCAGCAGTTTCATAGGGACGCATCAGGGTGGCGAGCAGTACTTC	CASSFIGTHQGGEQYF
-	TRBV6-2/TRBV6-3	few	TRBJ2-1	TGTGCGACCCGAGAGCCCAATGAGCAGTTCTTC	CATREPNEQFF
-	TRBV7-2	-	TRBJ2-1	TGTGCCAGCAGCTTATTGGGGGTTTCCTACAATGAGCAGTTCTTC	CASSLLGVSYNEQFF
-	TRBV7-3	once	TRBJ2-3	TGTGCCAGCAGCTTAACGATAGGACTTGGGGCAGATACGCAGTATTTT	CASSLTIGLGADTQYF
TRBD1	TRBV5-1	-	TRBJ2-7	TGCGCCAGCAGCTTGGTGGGGACAGGGGATGGGCAGCAGTACTTC	CASSLVGTGDGQQYF
-	TRBV20-1	few	TRBJ1-1	TGCAGTGCTAGACGTCAGGGGTTTCCTGAAGCTTTCTTT	CSARRQGFPEAFF
TRBD1	TRBV28	-	TRBJ1-1	TGTGCCAGCAGCAGAACAGGGGGCGAGGGTGAAGCTTTCTTT	CASSRTGGEGEAFF
-	TRBV12-3/TRBV12-4	few	TRBJ2-3	TGTGCCAGCAGCTTCGCTAGGACTCGCACAGATACGCAGTATTTT	CASSFARTRTDTQYF
TRBD1	TRBV7-9	-	TRBJ2-1	TGTGCCAGCAGGGGGGACAGGGTAACCTACAATGAGCAGTTCTTC	CASRGDRVTYNEQFF
-	TRBV2	-	TRBJ2-1	TGTGCCAGCAGAGAATGGGGGAATGAGCAGTTCTTC	CASREWGNEQFF
-	TRBV10-3	few	TRBJ1-2	TGTGCCATCAGTGATAAGGGGGGTGACAAGTATGGCTACACCTTC	CAISDKGGDKYGYTF
TRBD1	TRBV29-1	few	TRBJ2-3	TGCAGCGTTGAACGACAGGGGGCAGATACGCAGTATTTT	CSVERQGADTQYF
-	TRBV6-2/TRBV6-3	many	TRBJ1-5	TGTGCCAGCAGTTACGGAAGGATTGGCAATCAGCCCCAGCATTTT	CASSYGRIGNQPQHF
-	TRBV27	-	TRBJ1-1	TGTGCCAGCAGTTTAGGTGGCGGTTGGGGCGCTGAAGCTTTCTTT	CASSLGGGWGAEAFF
-	TRBV24-1	-	TRBJ2-1	TGTGCCACCAGTAGGAGCCAGGAGCGCCCTAACTCCTACAATGAGCAGTTCTTC	CATSRSQERPNSYNEQFF
-	TRBV20-1	many	TRBJ2-3	TGCAGTGCTAGAGAAAATCACCAGAGCACAGATACGCAGTATTTT	CSARENHQSTDTQYF
TRBD1	TRBV28	-	TRBJ1-5	TGTGCCAGCATTGGGAGGGGACAGGGTACGGAACAGCCCCAGCATTTT	CASIGRGQGTEQPQHF
-	TRBV29-1	few	TRBJ1-1	TGCAGCGTTGCCGACCGGCGGAACACTGAAGCTTTCTTT	CSVADRRNTEAFF
TRBD1	TRBV12-3/TRBV12-4	-	TRBJ1-2	TGTGCCAGCACTCAAAGAGGCCAGGGGGGCGGCTACACCTTC	CASTQRGQGGGYTF
TRBD1	TRBV6-5	few	TRBJ2-7	TGTGCCAGCAGTTCGACAGGGGGCGCCGTCGTCTACGAGCAGTACTTC	CASSSTGGAVVYEQYF
-	TRBV25-1	few	TRBJ2-3	TGTGCCAGCAGTGATGTCAGCACAGATACGCAGTATTTT	CASSDVSTDTQYF
-	TRBV7-2	few	TRBJ2-7	TGTGCCAGCAGCTCCGTCACGAGCCATAGGTACGAGCAGTACTTC	CASSSVTSHRYEQYF
TRBD2	TRBV27	few	TRBJ2-1	TGTGCCAGCAGTTCCCTGGCGACTAGCGGGAACAATGAGCAGTTCTTC	CASSSLATSGNNEQFF
-	TRBV20-1	-	TRBJ1-3	TGCAGTGCTAGTGGCGAGGAACTATATTTT	CSASGEELYF
-	TRBV15	-	TRBJ1-4	TGTGCCACCAGCGACCCCAGACAGAGGGGGGCTAATGAAAAACTGTTTTTT	CATSDPRQRGANEKLFF
TRBD1	TRBV4-2	few	TRBJ2-7	TGTGCCAGCAGCCAAGAGAACAGGGGGAATGCCTACGAGCAGTACTTC	CASSQENRGNAYEQYF
-	TRBV5-1	many	TRBJ2-5	TGCGCCAGCAGCTTGGGGGTTGCTGTCCAAGAGACCCAGTACTTC	CASSLGVAVQETQYF
-	TRBV12-3/TRBV12-4	-	TRBJ2-2	TGTGCCAGCACCTGGGGGGGCAGGGAGCTGTTTTTT	CASTWGGRELFF
TRBD1	TRBV10-3	many	TRBJ2-2	TGTGCCATCAAGGCAGGGGGGAACACCGGGGAGCTGTTTTTT	CAIKAGGNTGELFF
-	TRBV6-5	few	TRBJ2-7	TGTGCCAGCAGTTTGGGGGAGTTTTTCAACGAGCAGTACTTC	CASSLGEFFNEQYF
TRBD2	TRBV20-1	many	TRBJ2-2	TGCAGTGCTAGAGATCCGACAAAAATGGGACTAGCAGCTACCGGGGAGCTGTTTTTT	CSARDPTKMGLAATGELFF
-	TRBV7-6	-	TRBJ1-2	TGTGCCAGCAGCCCAGACTCCTGGAGGAGCTATGGCTACACCTTC	CASSPDSWRSYGYTF
-	TRBV4-1	many	TRBJ2-7	TGCGCCAGCAGCCAAGTATGGGGGCCCGAGCAGTACTTC	CASSQVWGPEQYF
-	TRBV7-2	many	TRBJ2-1	TGTGCCAGCAGTTTCGGACGGAGCTCCTACAATGAGCAGTTCTTC	CASSFGRSSYNEQFF
-	TRBV10-3	-	TRBJ2-7	TGTGCCATCAGTGGGACAGCCGCGCCATCATACGAGCAGTACTTC	CAISGTAAPSYEQYF
-	TRBV30	-	TRBJ1-2	TGTGCCTGGAGTGGGGGCCCGACGGGCTACACCTTC	CAWSGGPTGYTF
TRBD2	TRBV28	-	TRBJ2-5	TGTGCCAGCAGGGGGGAGGGTTCGTACCAAGAGACCCAGTACTTC	CASRGEGSYQETQYF
-	TRBV7-2	-	TRBJ2-6	TGTGCCAGCAGCTTAGCCAGGGGTGGGGCCAACGTCCTGACTTTC	CASSLARGGANVLTF
-	TRBV5-1	few	TRBJ2-3	TGCGCCAGCAGCTTGGTGCGGGGGCGCTTTGCAGATACGCAGTATTTT	CASSLVRGRFADTQYF